This is a list of T cell receptor beta chains from one sample in a study of blood T cell repertoires in COVID-19. The repertoire was sequenced with immunoSEQ multiplex PCR; TCRdb's copy has only in-frame clones and lacks some. Here the sample spans under 85,000 clones, about 86% being singletons. Specimen: peripheral blood. These TCRs come from an older man with active or convalescent COVID-19. The CDR3 runs from the conserved cysteine through the conserved F or W. Each record gives: J gene, clone size, V gene, D gene, CDR3 protein, CDR3 DNA. D genes are given only for firm matches. Some rows have no size entry. The others give once, few or many, or a class for an expanded clone.

J: TRBJ2-7
size: .
V: TRBV2
D: TRBD1
CDR3: CASHSAGTGNTYEQYF
DNA: TGTGCCAGCCATTCAGCCGGGACAGGGAACACCTACGAGCAGTACTTC

J: TRBJ1-6
size: .
V: TRBV5-1
D: TRBD1
CDR3: CASSSTGENSPLHF
DNA: TGCGCCAGCAGCTCGACAGGGGAAAATTCACCCCTCCACTTT

J: TRBJ2-7
size: once
V: TRBV6-6
D: TRBD2
CDR3: CASLGGGEQYF
DNA: TGTGCCAGCCTCGGGGGGGGAGAGCAGTACTTC

J: TRBJ2-5
size: few
V: TRBV11-3
D: .
CDR3: CASSLRRGETQYF
DNA: TGTGCCAGCAGCTTGCGGCGGGGAGAGACCCAGTACTTC

J: TRBJ1-5
size: once
V: TRBV5-5
D: TRBD1
CDR3: CASSLDRGSQWAQHF
DNA: TGTGCCAGCAGCTTGGACAGGGGCTCGCAATGGGCCCAGCATTTT

J: TRBJ1-1
size: .
V: TRBV6-5
D: .
CDR3: CASTPTRRSAEAFF
DNA: TGTGCCAGCACCCCAACCAGGAGGAGCGCTGAAGCTTTCTTT

J: TRBJ2-3
size: .
V: TRBV7-2
D: .
CDR3: CASSLVSSYQTDTQYF
DNA: TGTGCCAGCAGCTTAGTTTCTAGCTACCAAACAGATACGCAGTATTTT

J: TRBJ2-3
size: .
V: TRBV11-2
D: TRBD1
CDR3: CASSLVGTGKADTQYF
DNA: TGTGCCAGCAGCTTAGTGGGGACAGGGAAGGCAGATACGCAGTATTTT

J: TRBJ2-3
size: .
V: TRBV11-2
D: .
CDR3: CASRFRGAPADTQYF
DNA: TGTGCCAGCAGGTTCCGGGGGGCCCCGGCAGATACGCAGTATTTT

J: TRBJ1-1
size: .
V: TRBV10-1
D: TRBD1
CDR3: CATRQGLNTEAFF
DNA: TGCGCCACCAGACAGGGATTGAACACTGAAGCTTTCTTT

J: TRBJ1-6
size: .
V: TRBV23-1
D: .
CDR3: CASSQLYGPLF
DNA: TGCGCCAGCAGTCAATTATATGGCCCCTTATTT

J: TRBJ1-6
size: .
V: TRBV7-3
D: .
CDR3: CASSTSGTGMSPLHF
DNA: TGTGCCAGCAGCACATCCGGTACAGGAATGTCACCCCTCCACTTT

J: TRBJ2-7
size: few
V: TRBV11-2
D: .
CDR3: CASSSTGNSYEQYF
DNA: TGTGCCAGCAGCTCGACAGGAAACTCCTACGAGCAGTACTTC

J: TRBJ1-2
size: .
V: TRBV10-2
D: .
CDR3: CASSESIGGQGYGYTF
DNA: TGCGCCAGCAGTGAGAGCATCGGGGGGCAGGGCTATGGCTACACCTTC

J: TRBJ2-3
size: .
V: TRBV9
D: TRBD2
CDR3: CATSAVAGGPDTQYF
DNA: TGTGCCACCTCCGCGGTAGCGGGAGGGCCGGACACGCAGTATTTT

J: TRBJ1-2
size: .
V: TRBV2
D: .
CDR3: CASREDGPLANAF
DNA: TGTGCCAGCAGGGAGGACGGCCCCTTGGCTAACGCCTTC

J: TRBJ1-2
size: .
V: TRBV15
D: .
CDR3: CATSRGAYSNYGYTF
DNA: TGTGCCACCAGCAGAGGCGCGTACTCAAACTATGGCTACACCTTC

J: TRBJ1-1
size: .
V: TRBV5-1
D: .
CDR3: CASSLRVEGNTEAFF
DNA: TGCGCCAGCAGCTTGAGAGTGGAGGGGAACACTGAAGCTTTCTTT

J: TRBJ2-3
size: .
V: TRBV11-2
D: TRBD2
CDR3: CASSIPSGSTDTQYF
DNA: TGTGCCAGCAGCATCCCTAGCGGTAGCACAGATACGCAGTATTTT

J: TRBJ2-7
size: .
V: TRBV6-2/TRBV6-3
D: TRBD2
CDR3: CASSYGGSTSYEQYF
DNA: TGTGCCAGCAGTTACGGCGGGAGTACCAGCTACGAGCAGTACTTC

J: TRBJ2-7
size: .
V: TRBV6-6
D: TRBD2
CDR3: CASGLAGGAYEQYF
DNA: TGTGCCAGCGGACTAGCGGGGGGGGCCTACGAGCAGTACTTC

J: TRBJ2-7
size: .
V: TRBV14
D: TRBD2
CDR3: CASTGTSGTSGAEQYF
DNA: TGTGCCAGCACGGGGACTAGCGGAACGAGCGGGGCCGAGCAGTACTTC

J: TRBJ1-4
size: many
V: TRBV18
D: .
CDR3: CASSPTGAGNNEKLFF
DNA: TGTGCCAGCTCACCAACTGGCGCAGGGAATAATGAAAAACTGTTTTTT

J: TRBJ1-2
size: .
V: TRBV6-1
D: TRBD1
CDR3: CASSEATGARGYGYTF
DNA: TGTGCCAGCAGTGAAGCGACAGGGGCGCGGGGCTATGGCTACACCTTC

J: TRBJ2-1
size: once
V: TRBV11-2
D: .
CDR3: CASSPSVNNEQFF
DNA: TGTGCCAGCAGCCCGTCGGTAAACAATGAGCAGTTCTTC

J: TRBJ2-5
size: .
V: TRBV7-2
D: TRBD1
CDR3: CASSPYRGNLQETQYF
DNA: TGTGCCAGCAGCCCTTACAGGGGAAACCTTCAAGAGACCCAGTACTTC

J: TRBJ1-2
size: .
V: TRBV15
D: .
CDR3: CATSWAGSAYGYTF
DNA: TGTGCCACCAGCTGGGCGGGGAGCGCCTATGGCTACACCTTC

J: TRBJ2-7
size: .
V: TRBV6-1
D: TRBD2
CDR3: CASSERLAGGSSYEQYF
DNA: TGTGCCAGCAGTGAACGGCTAGCGGGAGGCAGCTCCTACGAGCAGTACTTC

J: TRBJ1-6
size: .
V: TRBV3-1/TRBV3-2
D: .
CDR3: CASSQRPSNTNSPLHF
DNA: TGTGCCAGCAGCCAACGTCCTAGTAACACTAATTCACCCCTCCACTTT

J: TRBJ1-6
size: .
V: TRBV28
D: .
CDR3: CAAGALGRYNSPLHF
DNA: TGTGCTGCGGGGGCCTTGGGACGCTATAATTCACCCCTCCACTTT

J: TRBJ1-3
size: .
V: TRBV3-1/TRBV3-2
D: TRBD1
CDR3: CASSRRPDPGGRSGNTIYF
DNA: TGTGCCAGCAGCCGCCGTCCCGACCCAGGGGGGCGCTCTGGAAACACCATATATTTT

J: TRBJ1-5
size: .
V: TRBV7-8
D: .
CDR3: CASSLEGSGNQPQHF
DNA: TGTGCCAGCAGCTTGGAGGGCTCGGGCAATCAGCCCCAGCATTTT

J: TRBJ2-1
size: .
V: TRBV18
D: TRBD2
CDR3: CASSPGGLAGSEQFF
DNA: TGTGCCAGCTCACCCGGGGGACTAGCGGGGAGTGAGCAGTTCTTC

J: TRBJ1-1
size: .
V: TRBV5-4
D: TRBD1
CDR3: CASSQGTGPTEAFF
DNA: TGTGCCAGCAGCCAAGGGACAGGGCCCACTGAAGCTTTCTTT

J: TRBJ1-5
size: once
V: TRBV6-1
D: .
CDR3: CASSELQGFNQPQHF
DNA: TGTGCCAGCAGTGAATTGCAGGGATTTAATCAGCCCCAGCATTTT

J: TRBJ2-1
size: .
V: TRBV5-1
D: TRBD2
CDR3: CASSREVRGGRDEQFF
DNA: TGCGCCAGCAGCCGCGAGGTACGGGGGGGCCGGGATGAGCAGTTCTTC

J: TRBJ1-2
size: .
V: TRBV7-2
D: .
CDR3: CASIQSRSGYTF
DNA: TGTGCCAGCATACAGAGCCGATCTGGCTACACCTTC

J: TRBJ1-5
size: .
V: TRBV28
D: .
CDR3: CASTAGNQPQHF
DNA: TGTGCCAGCACCGCCGGTAATCAGCCCCAGCATTTT

J: TRBJ1-5
size: .
V: TRBV5-1
D: TRBD1
CDR3: CASSPQGAGQPQHF
DNA: TGCGCCAGCAGTCCACAGGGGGCGGGTCAGCCCCAGCATTTT

J: TRBJ1-6
size: once
V: TRBV15
D: .
CDR3: CATSRDSLGGRNSPLHF
DNA: TGTGCCACCAGCAGAGATTCGTTGGGAGGGAGGAATTCACCCCTCCACTTT

J: TRBJ2-5
size: once
V: TRBV9
D: TRBD1
CDR3: CASSVVPSTGGWRREEETQYF
DNA: TGTGCCAGCAGCGTAGTTCCCTCGACAGGGGGGTGGCGGCGTGAGGAAGAGACCCAGTACTTC

J: TRBJ1-2
size: few
V: TRBV7-9
D: .
CDR3: CASSGQIVREHYGYTF
DNA: TGTGCCAGCAGCGGACAGATAGTAAGGGAACACTATGGCTACACCTTC